Listed below are T cell receptor beta chains from one sample, sequenced in a study of technical replicates of blood from a few donors. Sequenced by immunoSEQ multiplex PCR; TCRdb stores in-frame clones only, minus some. The data show 80,000 to 95,000 clones, with about 94% seen just once and 0.2% to 0.25% held by the top ten. Sequencing was carried out using T cells isolated from PBMCs. Receptors originate from a human donor in good health. Both conserved end residues are trimmed from each CDR3.

TRBV5-6	TRBJ2-7	ASSAGTGVYEQY
TRBV9	TRBJ2-7	ASSVLAESYEQY
TRBV12-5	TRBJ2-3	ASEGSGADTQY
TRBV14	TRBJ2-3	ASSQVSIANTDTQY
TRBV27	TRBJ2-3	ASSFTLADTQY
TRBV6-1	TRBJ2-1	ASSGRTRIAYNEQF
TRBV6-4	TRBJ2-3	ASSRSFAGTDTQY
TRBV27	TRBJ2-7	ASSHGQSYEQY
TRBV7-2	TRBJ2-1	ASSAYNEQF
TRBV7-9	TRBJ2-7	ASSLHPSASYEQY
TRBV19	TRBJ2-5	ASSVGLAGTWETQY
TRBV6-6	TRBJ2-3	ASTPRTATDTQY
TRBV29-1	TRBJ2-7	SATRDSYEQY
TRBV7-9	TRBJ2-3	ASSLRDSDTQY
TRBV6-1	TRBJ1-1	ASSLGRGRGNAF
TRBV6-1	TRBJ1-3	ASSGNRGANTIY
TRBV27	TRBJ2-1	ASSLYMGGRGNEQF
TRBV12-5	TRBJ1-5	ASGLRLQGIGQPQH
TRBV7-7	TRBJ2-2	ASSLEGSGELF
TRBV30	TRBJ2-1	AWSVSHSKF
TRBV18	TRBJ1-1	ASLADRVNTEAF
TRBV7-9	TRBJ2-5	ASSFSEETQY
TRBV28	TRBJ2-7	ASRNTGYYEQY
TRBV29-1	TRBJ1-2	SLSGDGYT
TRBV5-5	TRBJ1-2	ASSLDILKGYT
TRBV5-1	TRBJ1-2	ASSLSGQGGMGYGYT
TRBV5-4	TRBJ1-2	ASSLGGRAQGYGYT
TRBV11-3	TRBJ2-1	ASSETRGNEQF
TRBV4-1	TRBJ1-5	ASSQERGNQPQH
TRBV9	TRBJ2-7	ASSAGLDEQY
TRBV5-8	TRBJ2-7	ASSLVQGLTYEQY
TRBV29-1	TRBJ2-1	SVQFVRGQIYNEQF
TRBV11-2	TRBJ2-1	ASRAPNPVPYNEQF
TRBV7-3	TRBJ2-5	ASSPNKAGLQETQY
TRBV13	TRBJ2-7	ASTQGADSFHYEQY
TRBV27	TRBJ2-2	ASNSRQGPPAGELF
TRBV29-1	TRBJ2-5	SVALNSAETQY
TRBV27	TRBJ1-1	ASSTQGAFTEAF
TRBV19	TRBJ1-4	ASSAGASYNEKLF
TRBV6-5	TRBJ1-6	ASSQQLPIPLH
TRBV11-2	TRBJ1-3	ASSHPRGTERTIY
TRBV28	TRBJ1-2	ASSDTTGYT
TRBV5-1	TRBJ2-7	ASSFETGGHYEQY
TRBV6-5	TRBJ1-1	ASSYTVNTEAF
TRBV7-8	TRBJ2-1	ASSLRPLAGNEQF
TRBV5-4	TRBJ1-2	ASSGTGTGTWSV
TRBV6-1	TRBJ1-1	ASSETTGGSTAEAF
TRBV7-9	TRBJ1-4	ASSLAENDEKLF
TRBV7-9	TRBJ1-1	ASSLTGDMNTEAF
TRBV6-5	TRBJ1-1	ASSYSTGAATEAF
TRBV5-4	TRBJ2-6	ASSPRPGSSGANVLT
TRBV11-2	TRBJ2-2	ASSLVRTSYTGELF
TRBV10-2	TRBJ2-3	ASNPREGTQY
TRBV2	TRBJ2-1	ASSKYIGTSQF
TRBV29-1	TRBJ2-7	SVRQGQAYEQY
TRBV30	TRBJ1-1	AWSVHSGGGTEAF
TRBV30	TRBJ1-6	AWRQRGRRINSPLH
TRBV27	TRBJ2-7	ASSPPPGTGPYEQY